A selection of T cell receptor beta chains follows, all from one sample in a study of patients and donors after allogeneic stem cell transplantation. TCRdb reprocessed the RT-PCR reads via MiXCR and lists one record per CDR3 protein. The sample lists roughly 960,000 distinct CDR3 sequences, about 20% seen once, with under 6.5% in the top ten. Input material: blood, either unsorted or a sorted T cell fraction (not recorded which). The source is a human donor who was either an allogeneic HSCT recipient or a stem cell or donor lymphocyte infusion donor (not recorded which). It is not recorded whose cells these are; they may come from a transplant donor. Both conserved end residues are part of each CDR3. Size is omitted from some rows. Given values are once, few, many or a class for expanded clones.

V gene,J gene,clone size,CDR3 protein
TRBV5-1,TRBJ2-1,few,CASSLGAGSAYNEQFF
TRBV6-1,TRBJ2-3,few,CASSRGLAGAGDTQYF
TRBV27,TRBJ1-2,-,CASRTPDRGAYGYTF
TRBV9,TRBJ1-2,-,CASSLTRTANYYGYTF
TRBV4-1,TRBJ2-2,-,CASSQDSPSGMTGELFF
TRBV9,TRBJ1-2,-,CASSAAANYGYTF
TRBV6-1,TRBJ2-5,once,CASSETTTAQETQYF
TRBV28,TRBJ2-4,-,CASSRGRPVTTKNIQYF
TRBV6-1,TRBJ2-5,-,CASRRGEQETQYF
TRBV12-3/TRBV12-4,TRBJ1-5,few,CASSSQGVNQPQHF
TRBV25-1,TRBJ2-1,-,CASSELGTSGINEQFF
TRBV5-6,TRBJ2-1,-,CASSKRAGPANEQFF
TRBV9,TRBJ1-1,few,CASSGTGMNTEAFF
TRBV12-3/TRBV12-4,TRBJ2-7,once,CASSTHRQENEQYF
TRBV12-5,TRBJ1-1,-,CASGLVPGGAVMNTEAFF
TRBV28,TRBJ2-2,-,CASSPTGTVNTGELFF
TRBV6-1,TRBJ2-1,few,CASRKGLAGGVSYNEQFF